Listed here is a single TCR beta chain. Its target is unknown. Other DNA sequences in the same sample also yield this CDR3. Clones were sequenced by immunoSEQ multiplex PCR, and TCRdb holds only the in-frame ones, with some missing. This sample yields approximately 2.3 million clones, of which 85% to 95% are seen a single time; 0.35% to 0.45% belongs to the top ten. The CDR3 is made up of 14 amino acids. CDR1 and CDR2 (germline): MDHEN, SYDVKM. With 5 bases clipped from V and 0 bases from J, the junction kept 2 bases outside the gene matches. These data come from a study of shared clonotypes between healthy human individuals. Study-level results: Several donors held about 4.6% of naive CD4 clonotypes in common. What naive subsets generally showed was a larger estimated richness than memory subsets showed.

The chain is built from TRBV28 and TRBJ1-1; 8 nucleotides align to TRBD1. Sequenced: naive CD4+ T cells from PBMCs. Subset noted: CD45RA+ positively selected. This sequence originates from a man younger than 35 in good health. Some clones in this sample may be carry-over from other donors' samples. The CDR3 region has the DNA TGTGCCAGCAGTCCAGGGGGCTTGAACACTGAAGCTTTCTTT. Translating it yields CASSPGGLNTEAFF. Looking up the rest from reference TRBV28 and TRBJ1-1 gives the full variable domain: DVKVTQSSRYLVKRTGEKVFLECVQDMDHENMFWYRQDPGLGLRLIYFSYDVKMKEKGDIPEGYSVSREKKERFSLILESASTNQTSMYLCASSPGGLNTEAFFGQGTRLTVV.